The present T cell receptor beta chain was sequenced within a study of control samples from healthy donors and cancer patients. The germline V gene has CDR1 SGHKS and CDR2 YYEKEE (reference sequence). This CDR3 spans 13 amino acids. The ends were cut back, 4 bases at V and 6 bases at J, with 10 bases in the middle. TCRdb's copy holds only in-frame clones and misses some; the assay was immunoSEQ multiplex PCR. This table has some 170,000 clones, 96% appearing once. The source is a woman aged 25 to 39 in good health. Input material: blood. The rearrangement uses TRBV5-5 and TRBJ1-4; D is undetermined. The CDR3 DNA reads TGTGCCAGCAGCCCTTTGTCAGATGAAAAACTGTTTTTT. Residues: CASSPLSDEKLFF.